This T cell receptor (beta chain) appears in the sequencing data of a study of T-cell memory formation after mild COVID-19. TCRdb reprocessed the 5' RACE reads with MiXCR, giving one entry per CDR3 protein. The sample consists of around 80,000 distinct CDR3 sequences, about 13% of them appearing once. Points from the study as a whole: There was a balanced CD4/CD8 profile in clones contracting day 15 to 85, and later expanders leaned CD4+.

This clonotype has only a few counts. Its target is not known. This CDR3 has 20 residues. The V gene lost 3 bases and the J gene lost 5 bases, with 29 bases spanning the gap. The TCR comes from a man younger than 35 who had mild COVID-19 (a few samples of this study predate the infection). Cell type and time point are not known. J is TRBJ2-1 and V is TRBV12-3 or TRBV12-4; the D is unclear. Sequences were obtained from PBMCs or a T cell subset sorted from them (not recorded which). The CDR3 protein is CASSLVGFGSLEGHNNEQFF. CDR3 in DNA: TGTGCCAGCAGTTTGGTGGGGTTCGGCTCGCTCGAAGGCCACAACAATGAGCAGTTCTTC.